The entry below gives a single T cell receptor beta chain sequence along with its context. Assay: immunoSEQ multiplex PCR; the TCRdb copy retains only in-frame clones and omits some. Of fewer than 20,000 clones detected, about 83% appear once; the ten largest clones hold 7.5% to 10%. V lost 10 bases, J lost 1 base, and 3 bases stayed unmatched. CDR1 is SNHLY, CDR2 FYNNEI, per germline. The CDR3 runs 12 residues. This entry is derived from a study of T cell changes during pregnancy in multiple sclerosis. The sample consisted of CD8+ T cells from peripheral blood mononuclear cells, taken after pregnancy. This chain connects TRBV2 to TRBJ2-7, with 8 nucleotides matching TRBD1. This TCR was recovered from a female donor with multiple sclerosis, enrolled in a pregnancy study. The CDR3 spells CANTGGSYEQYF. DNA for the CDR3: TGTGCCAACACAGGGGGATCCTACGAGCAGTACTTC.